The source of this T cell receptor (beta chain) is a study of blood T cell repertoires in COVID-19. The CDR3 runs to 13 residues. Trimming cost V 3 bases and J 4 bases; bases outside gene matches: 2. Germline values: CDR1 SGHRS, CDR2 YFSETQ. Using immunoSEQ multiplex PCR, the repertoire was profiled, and TCRdb retains in-frame clones only, with some absent. This sample yields around 300,000 clones, of which around nine tenths are seen a single time; under 6% belongs to the top ten. As to this clone: Distinct nucleotide sequences in the sample also encode this CDR3.

The chain links TRBV5-1 to TRBJ2-5; 8 bases are shared with TRBD1. The specimen sequenced was PBMCs or T cells enriched from blood (not recorded which). The clonotype was recovered from a man under 40 who had recovered from COVID-19. The CDR3 nucleotides read TGCGCCAGCAGCTCAGGGGGCGGAGAGACCCAGTACTTC. Translated: CASSSGGGETQYF.